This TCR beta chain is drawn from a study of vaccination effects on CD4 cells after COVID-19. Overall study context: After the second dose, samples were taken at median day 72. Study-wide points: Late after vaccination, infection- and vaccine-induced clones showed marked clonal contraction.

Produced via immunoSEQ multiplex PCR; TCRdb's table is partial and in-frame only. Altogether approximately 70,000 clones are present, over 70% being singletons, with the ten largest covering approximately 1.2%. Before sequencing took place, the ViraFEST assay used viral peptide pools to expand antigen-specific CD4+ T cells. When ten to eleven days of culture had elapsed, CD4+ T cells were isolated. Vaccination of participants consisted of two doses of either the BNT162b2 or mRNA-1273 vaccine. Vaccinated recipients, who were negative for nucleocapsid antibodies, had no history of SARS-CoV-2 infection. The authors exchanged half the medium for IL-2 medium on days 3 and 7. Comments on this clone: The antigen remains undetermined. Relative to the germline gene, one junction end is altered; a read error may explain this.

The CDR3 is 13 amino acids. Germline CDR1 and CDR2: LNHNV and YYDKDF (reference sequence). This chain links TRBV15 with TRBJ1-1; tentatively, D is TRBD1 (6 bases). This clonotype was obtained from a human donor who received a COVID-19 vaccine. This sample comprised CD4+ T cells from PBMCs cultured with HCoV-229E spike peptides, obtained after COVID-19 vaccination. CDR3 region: CATSRDRDTETFF. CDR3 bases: TGTGCCACCAGCAGAGACCGGGACACTGAAACTTTCTTT.